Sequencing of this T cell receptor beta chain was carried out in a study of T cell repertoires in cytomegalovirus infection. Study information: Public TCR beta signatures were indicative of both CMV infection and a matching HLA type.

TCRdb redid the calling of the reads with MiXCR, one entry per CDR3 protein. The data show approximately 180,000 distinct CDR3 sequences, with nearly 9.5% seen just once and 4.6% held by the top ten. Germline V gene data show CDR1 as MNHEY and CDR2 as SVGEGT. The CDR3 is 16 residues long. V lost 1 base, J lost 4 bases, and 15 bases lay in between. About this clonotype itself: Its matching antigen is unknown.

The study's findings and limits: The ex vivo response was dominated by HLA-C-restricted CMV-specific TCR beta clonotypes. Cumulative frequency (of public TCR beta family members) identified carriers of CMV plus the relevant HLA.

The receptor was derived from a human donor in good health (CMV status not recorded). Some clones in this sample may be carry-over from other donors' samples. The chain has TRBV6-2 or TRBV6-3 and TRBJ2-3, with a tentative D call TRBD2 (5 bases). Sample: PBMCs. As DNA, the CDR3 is TGTGCCAGCAGTTACTTCGTGGGAGAAGTCCCAGATACGCAGTATTTT. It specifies CASSYFVGEVPDTQYF.